The 26 T cell receptor beta chains below all came from one sample that was sequenced in a study of T cells in localized non-small cell lung cancer (dated by TCRdb to 2018 to 2021). The method behind the library was the immunoSEQ multiplex PCR assay. TCRdb holds this immuneACCESS table with in-frame rearrangements only. Some clones are missing; in checked studies, unresolved V genes explain under half, and the rest has no known cause. The sample records tens of thousands of clones, around nine tenths of which are singletons. The ten largest account for roughly 21% of the sample. The sample was peripheral blood, taken before any cancer treatment. These receptors were taken from a man between 40 and 70 years old with stage I squamous cell lung carcinoma.

The chain uses TRBV9 and TRBJ2-5; TRBD1 might be the D (6 bases). V was clipped by 4 bases and J by 5 bases, with 24 bases between them. The CDR3 has 17 amino acids. The germline gives CDR1 SGDLS, CDR2 YYNGEE. CDR3 residues: CASSTTMGQTTGETQYF. As DNA, the CDR3 is TGTGCCAGCAGCACCACGATGGGACAAACAACAGGGGAGACCCAGTACTTC.

This rearrangement joins TRBV2 to TRBJ1-5; D possibly corresponds to TRBD1 (5 bases). The CDR3 has 14 residues. Trimming removed 8 bases from V and 3 bases from J, with 14 bases in between. Germline loops: CDR1 SNHLY, CDR2 FYNNEI. CDR3 DNA: TGTGCCAGCTGCATTCAGGGAAACAATCAGCCCCAGCATTTT. Translating gives CASCIQGNNQPQHF.

A few counts support this clone. The chain joins TRBV30 to TRBJ2-7; 8 nucleotides agree with TRBD1. This CDR3 contains 13 residues. Germline CDR1 reads GTSNPN; CDR2 reads SVGIG (reference sequence). The ends lost 8 bases at V and 2 bases at J; junction bases unmatched: 8. The CDR3 is CAGNRGFTYEQYF. CDR3 DNA sequence: TGTGCCGGGAACAGGGGGTTCACCTACGAGCAGTACTTC.

This sequence joins TRBV15 and TRBJ1-3; no definite D call. CDR1 and CDR2 from the germline V gene are LNHNV and YYDKDF (reference sequence). The CDR3 runs 13 residues. Between the trimmed V and J ends, which lost 0 bases and 5 bases, there was a span of 5 bases. For the CDR3, the DNA is TGTGCCACCAGCAGAGATATTAGAAACACCATATATTTT. Translating it yields CATSRDIRNTIYF.

The J gene is TRBJ1-5, the V gene TRBV28; D is perhaps TRBD1 (6 bases). Germline-derived CDR1 and CDR2 are MDHEN and SYDVKM. The CDR3 totals 13 residues. The V gene lost 7 bases and the J gene lost 5 bases, with 12 bases spanning the gap. The CDR3 coding sequence is TGTGCCAGCAAGACGCCAGGGGATCAGCCCCAGCATTTT. Protein sequence: CASKTPGDQPQHF. The complete variable domain, with remaining parts taken from reference TRBV28 and TRBJ1-5, reads DVKVTQSSRYLVKRTGEKVFLECVQDMDHENMFWYRQDPGLGLRLIYFSYDVKMKEKGDIPEGYSVSREKKERFSLILESASTNQTSMYLCASKTPGDQPQHFGDGTRLSIL.

The V gene is TRBV18, the J gene TRBJ1-5, with D unclear. The CDR3 runs to 14 residues. Germline-derived CDR1 and CDR2 are KGHSH and LQKENI. The germline V and J ends were trimmed by 5 bases and 5 bases, with 13 bases remaining between them. This CDR3 reads CASSSNWRDQPQHF. DNA for the CDR3: TGTGCCAGCTCATCCAATTGGCGAGATCAGCCCCAGCATTTT.

V gene TRBV4-1 combines with J gene TRBJ2-7; 9 nucleotides line up with TRBD1. Germline trimming cut 4 bases from V and 3 bases from J; bases unmatched to any gene: 7. Germline lookup yields CDR1 MGHRA and CDR2 YSYEKL. The CDR3 loop spans 15 amino acids. The CDR3 coding sequence is TGCGCCAGCAGCCGACAACAGGGGGCTGACTACGAGCAGTACTTC. Its translation: CASSRQQGADYEQYF.

This clone has more than one count but fewer than ten. The rearrangement links TRBV28 to TRBJ2-1; the D gene is possibly TRBD2 (5 bases). Trimming took 4 bases from V and 9 from J, leaving 10 bases between them. CDR3 length: 12 residues. CDR1 MDHEN and CDR2 SYDVKM come from the germline V gene. This chain's CDR3 is CASSWAGIEQFF. The CDR3 DNA follows: TGTGCCAGCAGTTGGGCCGGGATTGAGCAGTTCTTC.

CDR3: CASSEGLQGLPGYTF. As DNA, the CDR3 is TGTGCCAGCAGTGAAGGCCTACAAGGGCTTCCGGGCTACACCTTC. The J gene is TRBJ1-2, the V gene TRBV2, with unresolved D. Trimming took off 1 base at V and 8 bases at J, with 17 bases between the two ends. CDR3 length: 15 amino acids. CDR1 and CDR2 from the germline V gene are SNHLY and FYNNEI.

This clone was found a few times. V is TRBV11-3 and J is TRBJ2-2; 7 nucleotides align to TRBD1. Germline-derived CDR1 and CDR2 are SGHNT and YENEEA. The CDR3 extends over 15 amino acids. The V segment lost 5 bases and the J segment 2 bases; nucleotides outside the gene matches: 5. In DNA form, the CDR3 reads TGTGCCAGCAGCGACAGGGAAATCAACACCGGGGAGCTGTTTTTT. Its translation is CASSDREINTGELFF. Full variable domain (remainder filled in from reference TRBV11-3 and TRBJ2-2): EAGVVQSPRYKIIEKKQPVAFWCNPISGHNTLYWYLQNLGQGPELLIRYENEEAVDDSQLPKDRFSAERLKGVDSTLKIQPAELGDSAVYLCASSDREINTGELFFGEGSRLTVL.

J is TRBJ1-5 and V is TRBV5-6; TRBD1 aligns across 7 bases. CDR1 SGHDT and CDR2 YYEEEE come from the germline V gene. CDR3 length: 15 residues. With 3 bases clipped from V and 5 bases from J, the junction kept 8 bases outside the gene matches. This CDR3 is CASSSLSGGYQPQHF. The CDR3, as DNA: TGTGCCAGCAGCTCCCTTTCAGGGGGATATCAGCCCCAGCATTTT.

This rearrangement joins TRBV18 to TRBJ2-3; 9 bases line up with TRBD1. Trimming at V came to 3 bases and at J to 8 bases, leaving 12 bases not matched to a gene. The CDR3 runs 16 residues. The germline CDR1 and CDR2 sequences are KGHSH and LQKENI. As DNA, the CDR3 is TGTGCCAGCTCACCCCGGGACAGGGATATCGGGCGTACGCAGTATTTT. This encodes CASSPRDRDIGRTQYF.

The rearrangement links TRBV7-2 to TRBJ2-7; D possibly corresponds to TRBD2 (5 bases). Germline V gene data show CDR1 as SGHTA and CDR2 as FQGNSA. The CDR3 covers 13 residues. V was trimmed by 5 bases and J by 3 bases, leaving 11 bases between them. The CDR3 protein is CASSDRAGYEQYF. As DNA, the CDR3 is TGTGCCAGCAGCGATAGGGCGGGCTACGAGCAGTACTTC. Together with reference TRBV7-2 and TRBJ2-7, the CDR3 gives the full variable domain: GAGVSQSPSNKVTEKGKDVELRCDPISGHTALYWYRQSLGQGLEFLIYFQGNSAPDKSGLPSDRFSAERTGGSVSTLTIQRTQQEDSAVYLCASSDRAGYEQYFGPGTRLTVT.

J is TRBJ2-1 and V is TRBV6-4; a weak D match, TRBD2 (7 bases). V was cut by 3 bases and J by 4 bases, with 19 bases left in between. Germline CDR1 reads MRHNA; CDR2 reads SNTAGT. The CDR3 has 17 residues. The DNA of the CDR3 is TGTGCCAGCAGTGATTTAGCGGGCCCCAGGGGATACAATGAGCAGTTCTTC. Translating gives CASSDLAGPRGYNEQFF.

This clone showed up just once. The chain uses TRBV6-1 and TRBJ1-2; 11 bases align to TRBD1. This CDR3 spans 18 amino acids. The J segment lost 2 bases and the V segment lost 3 bases, leaving 11 bases of the junction unmatched. Per germline, CDR1 MNHNS and CDR2 SASEGT. CDR3 nucleotide sequence: TGTGCCAGCAGTGATCAAGGACAGGGGGCGCAGCCGAACTATGGCTACACCTTC. Translating it yields CASSDQGQGAQPNYGYTF.

The V and J genes are TRBV20-1 and TRBJ1-1, with D unclear. V was pared by 4 bases and J by 11 bases, with 5 bases between. The germline V gene has CDR1 DFQATT and CDR2 SNEGSKA (reference sequence). The CDR3 is made up of 8 amino acids. The CDR3 sequence is CSANGAFF. CDR3 sequence (DNA): TGCAGTGCTAACGGCGCTTTCTTT.

This chain links TRBV28 with TRBJ2-7, with no clear D. Germline CDR1 is MDHEN and CDR2 is SYDVKM. The CDR3 loop spans 13 amino acids. Trimming left V 9 bases short and J 1 base short, with 13 bases between. CDR3 in amino acids: CASQLQLSYEQYF. In nucleotides, the CDR3 is TGTGCCAGTCAGCTACAGCTATCCTACGAGCAGTACTTC.

The genes are TRBV29-1 and TRBJ2-1; 13 bases match TRBD2. V gave up 5 bases and J gave up 7 bases; unmatched junction bases: 2. The CDR3 totals 13 residues. Germline assignment: CDR1 SQVTM and CDR2 ANQGSEA. This CDR3 reads CSVPGLAGNEQFF. In DNA form, the CDR3 reads TGCAGCGTTCCGGGACTAGCGGGAAATGAGCAGTTCTTC.

V gene TRBV30 combines with J gene TRBJ1-3; D gene uncertain. The CDR3 is 13 residues long. The germline CDR1 and CDR2 sequences are GTSNPN and SVGIG (reference sequence). The ends were cut back, 5 bases at V and 0 bases at J, with 8 bases in the middle. This CDR3 is CAWGRSSGNTIYF. CDR3 bases: TGTGCCTGGGGACGTAGCTCTGGAAACACCATATATTTT.

This chain uses TRBV25-1 with TRBJ2-6; the D is unclear. This CDR3 comprises 14 residues. Germline loops: CDR1 MGHDK, CDR2 SYGVNS. The V and J ends lost 4 bases and 1 base respectively, with 5 bases between them. CDR3 in DNA: TGTGCCAGCAGTGGGGGTTCTGGGGCCAACGTCCTGACTTTC. Translated: CASSGGSGANVLTF. Full variable domain (rest looked up from reference TRBV25-1 and TRBJ2-6): EADIYQTPRYLVIGTGKKITLECSQTMGHDKMYWYQQDPGMELHLIHYSYGVNSTEKGDLSSESTVSRIRTEHFPLTLESARPSHTSQYLCASSGGSGANVLTFGAGSRLTVL.

The chain has TRBV2 and TRBJ1-1; TRBD1 might be the D (6 bases). CDR1 is SNHLY and CDR2 is FYNNEI in the germline V gene. Trimming removed 7 bases from V and 10 bases from J, with 19 bases in between. This CDR3 region has 13 residues. CDR3 nucleotides: TGTGCCAGCATCCTCGACGGGACACTAGGAGCTTTCTTT. Residues: CASILDGTLGAFF.

Comment on this clone: The same CDR3 can be traced to other DNA sequences in this sample. V gene TRBV29-1 combines with J gene TRBJ1-4; 11 nucleotides agree with TRBD1. The germline V gene has CDR1 SQVTM and CDR2 ANQGSEA. The CDR3 has 13 amino acids. Trimming at V came to 7 bases and at J to 7 bases, leaving 5 bases not matched to a gene. The CDR3, as DNA: TGCAGCGGGGGTGGGACAGGGGGTGAAAAACTGTTTTTT. Translation: CSGGGTGGEKLFF.

This chain uses TRBV7-9 with TRBJ1-4, with D unclear. CDR1 is SEHNR and CDR2 is FQNEAQ in the germline V gene (reference sequence). Between the trimmed V and J ends, which lost 5 bases and 0 bases, there was a span of 13 bases. CDR3 length: 16 residues. The CDR3, as DNA: TGTGCCAGCAGCCGTTTTGACCTTGCAACTAATGAAAAACTGTTTTTT. Residues: CASSRFDLATNEKLFF. Based on the CDR3 plus reference TRBV7-9 and TRBJ1-4, the full variable domain is DTGVSQNPRHKITKRGQNVTFRCDPISEHNRLYWYRQTLGQGPEFLTYFQNEAQLEKSRLLSDRFSAERPKGSFSTLEIQRTEQGDSAMYLCASSRFDLATNEKLFFGSGTQLSVL.

The chain has TRBV5-5 and TRBJ2-5; 7 bases agree with TRBD1. The germline V gene encodes CDR1 SGHKS and CDR2 YYEKEE (reference sequence). The CDR3 is 14 amino acids. V shed 4 bases and J 4 bases; nucleotides not matched to a gene: 7. CDR3 amino acids: CASSPGTGAETQYF. CDR3 sequence (DNA): TGTGCCAGCAGCCCAGGTACAGGGGCAGAGACCCAGTACTTC.

The chain has TRBV5-6 and TRBJ2-1, with D possibly being TRBD2 (6 bases). In germline, CDR1 is SGHDT, CDR2 YYEEEE. Trimming cost V 2 bases and J 3 bases, with 15 bases left between them. CDR3 length: 16 residues. CDR3 DNA sequence: TGTGCCAGCAGCTTCGGCACGGCTAGCGACTACAATGAGCAGTTCTTC. This sequence encodes CASSFGTASDYNEQFF.

V is TRBV2 and J is TRBJ2-1, with TRBD1 matching 7 bases. The CDR3 has 14 residues. The V gene end was trimmed by 2 bases and the J gene end by 15 bases; junction bases not matched to a gene: 13. Germline CDR1 and CDR2: SNHLY and FYNNEI. CDR3 sequence: CASSERVVGQKAFF. The CDR3, as DNA: TGTGCCAGCAGTGAAAGAGTCGTGGGACAGAAAGCGTTCTTC.